The 14 T cell receptor beta chains below all came from one sample that was sequenced in a study of shared clonotypes between healthy human individuals. The data were produced by immunoSEQ multiplex PCR, yet TCRdb's version contains in-frame clones alone and is incomplete. The table shows some 790,000 clones, with about two thirds occurring only once. Sequenced material: memory CD4+ T cells sorted from blood. Subset of the sample: CD45RA-negative fraction. Receptors originate from a woman under 40 in good health.

V usage is TRBV5-1 and J usage is TRBJ2-7; 9 nucleotides align to TRBD2. The V and J ends lost 4 bases and 2 bases, in that order; junction bases with no gene match: 13. The CDR3 is made up of 17 amino acids. The V gene's germline CDR1 is SGHRS and CDR2 YFSETQ. This chain's CDR3 is CASSRTLGREGAYEQYF. Here the CDR3 DNA reads TGCGCCAGCAGCAGAACTCTCGGGCGGGAGGGCGCCTACGAGCAGTACTTC. The whole variable domain, filled in from reference TRBV5-1 and TRBJ2-7, reads KAGVTQTPRYLIKTRGQQVTLSCSPISGHRSVSWYQQTPGQGLQFLFEYFSETQRNKGNFPGRFSGRQFSNSRSEMNVSTLELGDSALYLCASSRTLGREGAYEQYFGPGTRLTVT.

This clone was seen only once. This chain connects TRBV19 to TRBJ2-1, with 7 bases identical to TRBD2. Germline V lookup: CDR1 LNHDA, CDR2 SQIVND (reference sequence). Unmatched junction bases numbered 15, after V lost 8 bases and J lost 8 bases. The CDR3 runs to 15 residues. This chain's CDR3 is CASWEGGSSSDEQFF. CDR3 nucleotides: TGTGCCAGTTGGGAGGGCGGGAGTTCGTCGGATGAGCAGTTCTTC.

The rearrangement uses TRBV6-1 and TRBJ1-1; D is ambiguous. V was clipped by 4 bases and J by 1 base, with 10 bases between them. Germline CDR1 and CDR2: MNHNS and SASEGT. The CDR3 extends over 14 amino acids. The CDR3 DNA reads TGTGCCAGCAGTGCTCGGACGGGGAACACTGAAGCTTTCTTT. It is translated as CASSARTGNTEAFF.

Points on this clone: This specimen includes other DNA sequences encoding the same CDR3. The chain uses TRBV5-1 and TRBJ2-2; D call uncertain. The germline V and J ends were trimmed by 0 bases and 3 bases, with 9 bases remaining between them. The CDR3 totals 15 residues. The germline V gene encodes CDR1 SGHRS and CDR2 YFSETQ. In DNA, the CDR3 is TGCGCCAGCAGCTTGGCGGACCGGGACACCGGGGAGCTGTTTTTT. Protein: CASSLADRDTGELFF.

This clone was seen at least ten times. The chain joins TRBV7-8 to TRBJ2-3; 12 nucleotides agree with TRBD1. J gave up 1 base and V 3 bases, and 5 bases lay outside the gene matches. This CDR3 region has 17 residues. From germline, CDR1 is SGHVS and CDR2 FQNEAQ. In DNA form, the CDR3 reads TGTGCCAGCAGCTTTTCCGGGACAGGGGGCCGCACAGATACGCAGTATTTT. Translating it yields CASSFSGTGGRTDTQYF.

The rearrangement links TRBV28 to TRBJ1-5; D call uncertain. Trimming stripped 5 bases from V and 3 bases from J, with 11 bases between. Germline CDR1 reads MDHEN; CDR2 reads SYDVKM. There are 14 residues in the CDR3. The CDR3, as DNA: TGTGCCAGCAGTCCCACGGGGTACAATCAGCCCCAGCATTTT. Protein: CASSPTGYNQPQHF.

The chain links TRBV14 to TRBJ2-1; 15 nucleotides line up with TRBD2. J was trimmed by 9 bases and V by 1 base; bases with no gene match: 4. In germline, CDR1 is SGHDN, CDR2 FVKESK. This CDR3 region has 16 residues. In DNA, the CDR3 is TGTGCCAGCAGCCAAGTTGGGGGACTAGCGGGAGGTGAGCAGTTCTTC. Its protein is CASSQVGGLAGGEQFF.

The V gene is TRBV5-4, the J gene TRBJ2-5; no clear D gene. Germline CDR1 is SGHNT and CDR2 is YYREEE (reference sequence). The CDR3 loop spans 13 amino acids. Trimming left V 0 bases short and J 5 bases short, with 8 bases between. CDR3 loop: CASSLGGIETQYF. CDR3 coding DNA: TGTGCCAGCAGCTTGGGGGGAATTGAGACCCAGTACTTC.

The chain employs TRBV18 and TRBJ1-1; the match to TRBD1 covers 7 bases. This CDR3 has 15 residues. V lost 3 bases to trimming and J lost 3 bases; unmatched junction nucleotides: 7. Germline V gene sequence: CDR1 KGHSH, CDR2 LQKENI. The CDR3: CASSPPGTVYTEAFF. Here the CDR3 DNA reads TGTGCCAGCTCACCTCCCGGGACAGTTTACACTGAAGCTTTCTTT.

Details on this clone: This CDR3 is also generated by other DNA sequences in the sample. This chain links TRBV28 with TRBJ2-3; possibly TRBD1 or TRBD2 for D (6 bases each). CDR1 and CDR2 from the germline V gene are MDHEN and SYDVKM. The V end lost 9 bases, the J end lost 1 base, and 17 bases lay between the germline ends. CDR3 size: 15 residues. The CDR3 region has the DNA TGTGCCAGTAGGGGGACATCGGGAGGCACAGATACGCAGTATTTT. Translated, it gives CASRGTSGGTDTQYF.

This chain connects TRBV5-1 to TRBJ1-4; 9 bases match TRBD1. The V gene's germline CDR1 is SGHRS and CDR2 YFSETQ. This CDR3 region has 17 residues. The V segment lost 1 base and the J segment 7 bases; nucleotides outside the gene matches: 11. CDR3 protein: CASSLNTGGSFGEKLFF. For the CDR3, the DNA is TGCGCCAGCAGCTTGAACACAGGGGGCTCTTTTGGTGAAAAACTGTTTTTT.

The chain employs TRBV5-4 and TRBJ1-2, with no clear D. Trimming shortened V by 4 bases and J by 0 bases, and 7 bases separated the two germline ends. The germline V gene encodes CDR1 SGHNT and CDR2 YYREEE (reference sequence). This CDR3 is 13 amino acids long. In DNA form, the CDR3 reads TGTGCCAGCAGCCCCGAAGCTAACTATGGCTACACCTTC. It yields the protein CASSPEANYGYTF.

The chain has TRBV7-9 and TRBJ2-5, with 10 positions matching TRBD2. CDR1 is SEHNR, CDR2 FQNEAQ, per germline (reference sequence). V shed 6 bases and J 5 bases; nucleotides not matched to a gene: 3. The CDR3 covers 13 residues. The CDR3 DNA sequence: TGTGCCAGCAGAGATAGCGGGAGGGAGACCCAGTACTTC. It encodes CASRDSGRETQYF.

Ten or more counts support this clone. DNA for the CDR3: TGTGCCAGTCCGACAGAGGGGGCGATCACCGGGGAGCTGTTTTTT. This translates into CASPTEGAITGELFF. This rearrangement joins TRBV6-1 to TRBJ2-2; 7 bases are a match to TRBD1. The germline V gene has CDR1 MNHNS and CDR2 SASEGT. The V gene end was trimmed by 9 bases and the J gene end by 4 bases; junction bases not matched to a gene: 11. The CDR3 spans 15 residues.